This TCR beta chain was retrieved from a study of blood T cell repertoires in COVID-19. Germline V gene lookup returns CDR1 MNHEY and CDR2 SVGAGI. The V and J ends lost 3 bases and 0 bases, in that order; junction bases with no gene match: 7. This CDR3 has 16 residues. The repertoire was sequenced with immunoSEQ multiplex PCR; TCRdb's copy has only in-frame clones and lacks some. The profile shows hundreds of thousands of clones, approximately 83% of them singletons. Sequenced material: PBMCs or T cells enriched from blood (not recorded which). The chain joins TRBV6-5 to TRBJ1-2; 7 bases fit TRBD1. The sequence came from a man aged 25-40 years who had recovered from COVID-19. The CDR3 reads CASSYSTGASNYGYTF. In DNA, the CDR3 is TGTGCCAGCAGTTATTCCACAGGGGCCTCTAACTATGGCTACACCTTC.